This is a list of T cell receptor beta chains from one sample in a study of blood T cell repertoires in COVID-19. The method was immunoSEQ multiplex PCR; TCRdb's version includes in-frame clones alone and lacks a portion of them. This sample has about 220,000 clones, with roughly 87% found just once. The material sequenced was peripheral blood. The origin of the receptors is a man aged 40-50 years with active or convalescent COVID-19. Each CDR3 is given with its conserved first and last residue. A D gene is named only where the DNA matches it firmly. The size entry is marked missing in some rows and otherwise reads once, few, many or a size class.

v_gene	d_gene	j_gene	abundance	CDR3aa	CDR3nt
TRBV28	-	TRBJ1-1	-	CASSPLRDMNTEAFF	TGTGCCAGCAGCCCCCTTAGGGACATGAACACTGAAGCTTTCTTT
TRBV25-1	-	TRBJ1-1	-	CASSNPGSRNTEAFF	TGTGCCAGCAGTAATCCGGGGTCTCGGAACACTGAAGCTTTCTTT
TRBV28	-	TRBJ1-4	-	CASSLGQPNEKLFF	TGTGCCAGCAGTTTAGGACAGCCTAATGAAAAACTGTTTTTT
TRBV3-1/TRBV3-2	TRBD2	TRBJ2-3	-	CASSLRTSGSDTQYF	TGTGCCAGCAGCCTACGGACTAGCGGGAGTGATACGCAGTATTTT
TRBV24-1	-	TRBJ2-4	once	CATSDGRDSLGVLAKNIQYF	TGTGCCACCAGTGATGGGCGGGACTCTCTAGGGGTACTAGCCAAAAACATTCAGTACTTC
TRBV3-1/TRBV3-2	-	TRBJ1-6	-	CASSPGVSSPLHF	TGTGCCAGCAGCCCAGGGGTCAGTTCACCCCTCCACTTT
TRBV7-8	TRBD1	TRBJ1-4	-	CASSRSRGGNEKLFF	TGTGCCAGCAGCCGATCGAGAGGGGGCAATGAAAAACTGTTTTTT
TRBV5-4	-	TRBJ1-2	-	CASSSFPGHYGYTF	TGTGCCAGCAGCTCCTTTCCTGGGCACTATGGCTACACCTTC
TRBV14	-	TRBJ2-7	-	CASSPLTGRHEQYF	TGTGCCAGCAGCCCCCTGACAGGGAGGCACGAGCAGTACTTC
TRBV10-1	-	TRBJ1-6	-	CASSESTASPLHF	TGCGCCAGCAGTGAGTCGACAGCTTCACCCCTCCACTTT
TRBV29-1	-	TRBJ1-2	once	CSVVQGTLYGYTF	TGCAGCGTGGTGCAGGGGACCCTCTATGGCTACACCTTC
TRBV30	-	TRBJ1-6	-	CAWSVDGVNSPLHF	TGTGCCTGGAGTGTGGACGGGGTTAATTCACCCCTCCACTTT
TRBV7-9	TRBD1	TRBJ1-1	-	CASSRTGTYTEAFF	TGTGCCAGCAGCCGGACAGGGACTTACACTGAAGCTTTCTTT
TRBV6-5	-	TRBJ2-1	-	CASSYAGEQFF	TGTGCCAGCAGTTACGCGGGTGAGCAGTTCTTC
TRBV2	TRBD1	TRBJ2-7	-	CASSGQGAYEQYF	TGTGCCAGCAGTGGGCAGGGGGCCTACGAGCAGTACTTC
TRBV7-9	-	TRBJ1-2	-	CALAGVLTHGYTF	TGTGCCCTAGCAGGGGTTTTGACACATGGCTACACCTTC
TRBV7-2	TRBD2	TRBJ2-3	-	CASSPSGGTDTQYF	TGTGCCAGCAGCCCTAGCGGGGGTACAGATACGCAGTATTTT
TRBV5-1	TRBD2	TRBJ2-2	-	CASSSGLAGGINTGELFF	TGCGCCAGCAGCTCGGGACTAGCGGGAGGAATAAACACCGGGGAGCTGTTTTTT
TRBV28	TRBD1	TRBJ2-7	-	CASSPGQGPEQYF	TGTGCCAGCAGTCCGGGACAGGGTCCCGAGCAGTACTTC
TRBV10-1	-	TRBJ2-3	-	CASSGSGHTLTDTQYF	TGCGCCAGCAGTGGTTCAGGACATACTTTGACAGATACGCAGTATTTT
TRBV2	-	TRBJ1-1	once	CASSGFPGNTEAFF	TGTGCCAGCAGTGGATTCCCAGGCAACACTGAAGCTTTCTTT
TRBV3-1/TRBV3-2	TRBD1	TRBJ1-2	once	CASSQDYGTGGNGYTF	TGTGCCAGCAGCCAAGATTACGGGACAGGGGGAAACGGCTACACCTTC
TRBV5-1	TRBD1	TRBJ1-2	-	CASSLTGTVNYGYTF	TGCGCCAGCAGCCTCACCGGGACAGTTAACTATGGCTACACCTTC
TRBV2	-	TRBJ1-1	-	CASSENGNSNTEAFF	TGTGCCAGCAGTGAAAATGGCAATTCGAACACTGAAGCTTTCTTT
TRBV28	-	TRBJ1-1	-	CASSLARNTEAFF	TGTGCCAGCAGTTTAGCTAGGAACACTGAAGCTTTCTTT